The clone carrying this T cell receptor beta chain was recorded a few times. This specimen comes from a study of cytomegalovirus exposure and HLA in healthy donors. Study-level background: Among the approximately 400 genotyped donors, 70% to 90% were placed in the Caucasian-associated ancestry cluster.

Deletions cut 3 bases from V and 3 bases from J, with 7 bases between. Germline V gene sequence: CDR1 SGHRS, CDR2 YFSETQ. The CDR3 contains 12 residues. Primers: 60 Vbeta forward and 13 Jbeta reverse. Assay: immunoSEQ multiplex PCR; the TCRdb copy retains only in-frame clones and omits some. The data contain some 180,000 clones, about 70% of them singletons. This chain connects TRBV5-1 to TRBJ2-7; possibly TRBD1 for D (5 bases). The TCR sequence derives from a woman in her thirties in good health and CMV-seronegative. What was sequenced was PBMCs. The CDR3 spells CASSSDSYEQYF. CDR3 bases: TGCGCCAGCAGCTCAGACAGCTACGAGCAGTACTTC.